Sample share makes the clone carrying this TCR beta chain medium-sized. Its antigen remains unknown. Clones were read by immunoSEQ multiplex PCR, and TCRdb kept only the in-frame ones, dropping some. This sample has thousands of clones; around 23% occur once, and the top ten carry over 6.5%. This record belongs to a study of T cells in localized non-small cell lung cancer. Study outcomes and limitations: There was higher T cell clonality in uninvolved adjacent lung than in tumor, and it was highest there. Heterogeneity stays possible, as sequencing covered only one tumor region. Higher blood T cell density went with longer overall survival. The appearance of a median approximately 57 of the top 100 tumor clones was seen in adjacent lung.

Germline CDR1 reads SGHNT; CDR2 reads YENEEA. V was clipped by 1 base and J by 0 bases, with 7 bases between them. The CDR3 runs 15 residues. The TCR was taken from a woman aged 40-69 years with stage I lung adenocarcinoma. V is TRBV11-3 and J is TRBJ1-3; D ambiguous. Sequencing used lung tumor tissue, obtained before any cancer treatment. CDR3 residues: CASSLVSPSGNTIYF. Written as DNA, the CDR3 is TGTGCCAGCAGCTTAGTATCTCCCTCTGGAAACACCATATATTTT.